This T cell receptor beta chain was recovered during a study of T cell repertoires in cytomegalovirus infection. Study context: Indicated by public TCR beta signatures were CMV infection and matching HLA type.

CDR3 length: 14 residues. The V end lost 4 bases, the J end lost 5 bases, and 14 bases lay between the germline ends. Germline CDR1 reads MRHNA; CDR2 reads SNTAGT. Study conclusions and caveats: The ex vivo response showed dominance by HLA-C-restricted CMV-specific TCR beta clonotypes. Adding up the frequency of public TCR beta families identified people who carried CMV plus the relevant HLA.

TCRdb re-called the reads through MiXCR, storing one row per CDR3 protein. This sample has about 210,000 distinct CDR3 sequences; 6% to 8% occur once, and the top ten carry roughly 6%. About this clonotype itself: Its antigen is not identified.

This chain uses TRBV6-4 with TRBJ1-1; D is possibly TRBD1 (6 bases). The clonotype comes from a human donor in good health (CMV status not recorded). Some clones in this sample may be carry-over from other donors' samples. Source material: PBMCs. The CDR3 region has the DNA TGTGCCAGCAGTGCTTCGGCCAGGGGTACTGAAGCTTTCTTT. Protein product: CASSASARGTEAFF.